The T cell receptor (beta chain) under discussion was sequenced for a study of regulatory T cells in long-lasting Graves disease. Study-wide findings and caveats: New patients shared 950 to 1,000 public clonotypes, fewer than the 2,500 to 3,500 shared by persistent patients.

Concerning this clonotype: Its antigen is still unknown.

CDR1 and CDR2 from the germline V gene are LNHDA and SQIVND (reference sequence). The CDR3 runs 12 residues. Trimming cost V 6 bases and J 8 bases, with 11 bases left between them. Time point defined: persistent/refractory GD, antithyroid drugs over 5 years with positive TRAb. RNA isolated from PBMCs was used to make the TCR library. Graves' disease was diagnosed by American Thyroid Association guidelines. Sequencing libraries for TCR beta were prepared with iRepertoire HTBI primers and Arm-PCR of CDR3 regions. TCRdb used MiXCR to reprocess the multiplex PCR reads, holding one entry per CDR3 protein. The sample carries about 660,000 distinct CDR3 sequences, about 30% recorded once.

Source: peripheral blood mononuclear cells (PBMCs), taken when the disease was refractory, from a patient treated with antithyroid drugs. V and J are TRBV19 and TRBJ1-5; D unresolved. The receptor's source is a female donor with Graves disease. CDR3 DNA: TGTGCCAGTAGAGAGGGCTGGAAGCCCCAGCATTTT. It specifies CASREGWKPQHF.